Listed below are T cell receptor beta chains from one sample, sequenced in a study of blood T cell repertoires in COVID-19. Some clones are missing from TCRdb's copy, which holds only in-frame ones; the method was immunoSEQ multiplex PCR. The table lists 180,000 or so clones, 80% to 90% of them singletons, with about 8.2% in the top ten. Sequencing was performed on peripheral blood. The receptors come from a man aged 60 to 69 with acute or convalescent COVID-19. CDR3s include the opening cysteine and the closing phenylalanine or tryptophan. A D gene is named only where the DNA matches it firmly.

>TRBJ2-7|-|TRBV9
CASSGDNYEQYF
TGTGCCAGCAGTGGGGACAACTACGAGCAGTACTTC
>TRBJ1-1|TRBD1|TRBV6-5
CASTTGQLNTEAFF
TGTGCCAGCACGACGGGACAGTTGAACACTGAAGCTTTCTTT
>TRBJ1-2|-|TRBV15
CATSREDSHPDLANYGYTF
TGTGCCACCAGCAGGGAAGACAGCCATCCCGATTTAGCTAACTATGGCTACACCTTC
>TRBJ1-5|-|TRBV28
CASSPFIQPQHF
TGTGCCAGCAGTCCCTTTATTCAGCCCCAGCATTTT
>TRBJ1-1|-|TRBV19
CASSIPGMNTEAFF
TGTGCCAGTAGTATCCCAGGGATGAACACTGAAGCTTTCTTT
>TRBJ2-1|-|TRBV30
CAWTPGLGVYEQFF
TGTGCCTGGACCCCAGGGCTGGGCGTCTATGAGCAGTTCTTC
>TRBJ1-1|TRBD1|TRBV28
CASSFRGRGTEAFF
TGTGCCAGCAGTTTCAGGGGGCGCGGCACTGAAGCTTTCTTT
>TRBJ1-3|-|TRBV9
CASSVTGGPGNTIYF
TGTGCCAGCAGCGTGACAGGTGGGCCTGGAAACACCATATATTTT
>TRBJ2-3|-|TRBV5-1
CASSFNAGVTDTQYF
TGCGCCAGCAGCTTCAACGCAGGGGTTACAGATACGCAGTATTTT
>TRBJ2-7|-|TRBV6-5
CASRPQGSSYEQYF
TGTGCCAGCAGGCCCCAGGGGAGCTCCTACGAGCAGTACTTC
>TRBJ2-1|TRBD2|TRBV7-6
CASSSLGGVTYNEQFF
TGTGCCAGCAGCTCCTTGGGGGGGGTTACTTACAATGAGCAGTTCTTC